Presented here are 30 T cell receptor beta chains from one specimen sequenced in a study of blood T cell repertoires in COVID-19. Measured with immunoSEQ multiplex PCR; TCRdb has only the in-frame clones, and not every one. This sample has 95,000 to 150,000 clones; 85% to 90% occur once, and the top ten carry just under 30%. The sequenced material came from peripheral blood. The receptors were sampled from a woman in her 70s with acute or convalescent COVID-19.

The CDR3 coding sequence is TGCAGCGTTGACTGGTCACCGCGGACCTTC. Translation gives CSVDWSPRTF. The chain carries TRBV29-1 and TRBJ1-2; no clear D. CDR1 and CDR2 (germline): SQVTM, ANQGSEA. CDR3 length equals 10 residues. The ends were cut back, 3 bases at V and 14 bases at J, with 13 bases in the middle.

This chain connects TRBV3-1 (or the pseudogene TRBV3-2) to TRBJ1-5; maybe TRBD1 (5 bases). Trimming shortened V by 1 base and J by 0 bases, and 13 bases separated the two germline ends. Per the germline V gene, CDR1 is LGHDT and CDR2 is YNNKEL (reference sequence). The CDR3 contains 17 residues. This CDR3 reads CASSQGWGGYSNQPQHF. The CDR3 region has the DNA TGTGCCAGCAGCCAAGGATGGGGGGGGTATAGCAATCAGCCCCAGCATTTT.

The V gene is TRBV6-5, the J gene TRBJ1-2, with D tentatively TRBD1 (5 bases). CDR3 length equals 13 residues. Germline values: CDR1 MNHEY, CDR2 SVGAGI. Trimming shortened V by 4 bases and J by 5 bases, and 11 bases separated the two germline ends. CDR3 sequence reads: CASSSLTGYGYTF. CDR3 nucleotide sequence: TGTGCCAGCAGTTCCCTCACAGGATATGGCTACACCTTC.

This chain uses TRBV5-1 with TRBJ1-6; D perhaps matches TRBD1 (5 bases). V lost 1 base and J 7 bases, leaving 12 bases between the germline ends. CDR1 SGHRS and CDR2 YFSETQ come from the germline V gene. The CDR3 contains 15 residues. CDR3 sequence: CASSLLATENSPLHF. The DNA of the CDR3 is TGCGCCAGCAGCTTGCTAGCGACAGAGAATTCACCCCTCCACTTT.

V and J are TRBV7-9 and TRBJ2-3; TRBD2 is a possible D gene (6 bases). This CDR3 has 15 residues. Trimming took 5 bases from V and 7 from J, leaving 19 bases between them. Germline CDR1 SEHNR, CDR2 FQNEAQ (reference sequence). The CDR3 DNA is TGTGCCAGCAGCGCCGCGGGGAATCCTATTAATACGCAGTATTTT. Its translation is CASSAAGNPINTQYF.

This rearrangement joins TRBV27 to TRBJ2-7; TRBD2 agrees at 9 bases. CDR3 size: 14 residues. V gave up 6 bases and J gave up 1 base; unmatched junction bases: 4. Germline lookup yields CDR1 MNHEY and CDR2 SMNVEV (reference sequence). CDR3 bases: TGTGCCAGCAGGCTAGCGGGGAGATCCTACGAGCAGTACTTC. Translation: CASRLAGRSYEQYF.

To note about this clone: Mismatch with germline at one junction end may stem from a read error. The chain joins TRBV9 to TRBJ2-2; TRBD2 matches 8 bases. The germline V gene encodes CDR1 SGDLS and CDR2 YYNGEE. The CDR3 has 15 residues. CDR3 protein: CDSSLGGANTGELFF. DNA of the CDR3: TGTGACAGCAGCCTCGGGGGGGCTAACACCGGGGAGCTGTTTTTT.

Comment on this clone: Different DNA sequences within this sample yield the same CDR3. J is TRBJ1-5 and V is TRBV27; D unclear. The V and J ends lost 5 bases and 5 bases respectively, with 13 bases between them. The germline V gene has CDR1 MNHEY and CDR2 SMNVEV (reference sequence). This CDR3 contains 14 residues. For the CDR3, the DNA is TGTGCCAGCAGTCCTAACGGCGGAGATCAGCCCCAGCATTTT. Its protein product is CASSPNGGDQPQHF.

This chain connects TRBV12-3 or TRBV12-4 to TRBJ2-1; 9 bases agree with TRBD2. The junction had 3 bases not matched to a gene; V was cut back by 8 bases and J by 4 bases. The CDR3 has 13 amino acids. The CDR3 loop is CASERGEYNEQFF. For the CDR3, the DNA is TGTGCCAGCGAGCGGGGGGAGTACAATGAGCAGTTCTTC.

The genes are TRBV2 and TRBJ1-5; 8 bases align to TRBD1. Trimming removed 4 bases from V and 1 base from J; junction bases left unmatched: 3. The germline V gene has CDR1 SNHLY and CDR2 FYNNEI. The CDR3 consists of 15 residues. The CDR3 is CASSAQGASNQPQHF. The CDR3 nucleotides read TGTGCCAGCAGTGCTCAGGGGGCAAGCAATCAGCCCCAGCATTTT.

The chain has TRBV6-4 and TRBJ2-3; perhaps TRBD2 as D (5 bases). Trimming took off 8 bases at V and 3 bases at J, with 15 bases between the two ends. Per germline, CDR1 MRHNA and CDR2 SNTAGT. This CDR3 spans 14 amino acids. The CDR3 reads CASSQGLLTDTQYF. As DNA, the CDR3 is TGTGCCAGCTCACAAGGACTTTTAACAGATACGCAGTATTTT.

A few counts support this clone. The genes are TRBV3-1 (or the pseudogene TRBV3-2) and TRBJ1-4; the match to TRBD1 covers 9 bases. From germline, CDR1 is LGHDT and CDR2 YNNKEL (reference sequence). V lost 1 base, J lost 3 bases, and 3 bases stayed unmatched. This CDR3 comprises 16 residues. The CDR3 protein is CASSQGNRGPNEKLFF. CDR3 bases: TGTGCCAGCAGCCAAGGAAACAGGGGGCCTAATGAAAAACTGTTTTTT.

J is TRBJ2-3 and V is TRBV24-1; D not certain. V was shortened by 3 bases and J by 1 base, with 7 bases between the two germline ends. Germline-derived CDR1 and CDR2 are KGHDR and SFDVKD. The length of the CDR3 is 14 residues. In DNA, the CDR3 is TGTGCCACCAGTGATGCACGGGGCACAGATACGCAGTATTTT. Protein sequence: CATSDARGTDTQYF.

The rearrangement joins TRBV19 to TRBJ2-4, with a weak D call TRBD2 (5 bases). Trimming left V 9 bases short and J 0 bases short, with 15 bases between. The CDR3 consists of 15 residues. Per germline, CDR1 LNHDA and CDR2 SQIVND (reference sequence). This CDR3 is CASTPGGKAKNIQYF. The CDR3 coding sequence is TGTGCCAGCACCCCCGGAGGCAAAGCCAAAAACATTCAGTACTTC.

This sequence joins TRBV19 and TRBJ2-7; TRBD1 matches 10 bases. V dropped 7 bases and J dropped 5; count of bases not matched to a gene: 11. The CDR3 loop spans 15 amino acids. The germline V gene has CDR1 LNHDA and CDR2 SQIVND (reference sequence). This chain's CDR3 is CASMGPGTGVHEQYF. CDR3 sequence (DNA): TGTGCCAGTATGGGCCCCGGGACAGGGGTCCACGAGCAGTACTTC.

Regarding this clone: Different DNA sequences within this sample yield the same CDR3. CDR3 nucleotide sequence: TGCGCCAGCAGCTTGGGCGCAGGGGGCGCGTATGGCTACACCTTC. Translation gives CASSLGAGGAYGYTF. This chain links TRBV5-1 with TRBJ1-2; 8 bases align to TRBD1. CDR1 and CDR2 from the germline V gene are SGHRS and YFSETQ. CDR3 size: 15 residues. V lost 0 bases, J lost 5 bases, and 6 bases stayed unmatched. The entire variable domain, with the rest obtained from reference TRBV5-1 and TRBJ1-2, is as follows: KAGVTQTPRYLIKTRGQQVTLSCSPISGHRSVSWYQQTPGQGLQFLFEYFSETQRNKGNFPGRFSGRQFSNSRSEMNVSTLELGDSALYLCASSLGAGGAYGYTFGSGTRLTVV.

In its sample, this clone was seen once. The chain uses TRBV28 and TRBJ1-6; TRBD1 matches 7 bases. The CDR3 extends over 14 amino acids. Germline V CDR1 and CDR2: MDHEN, SYDVKM. With 6 bases clipped from V and 9 bases from J, the junction kept 8 bases outside the gene matches. The CDR3 nucleotides read TGTGCCAGCAGGGGCCGGGACAGACGTTCACCCCTCCACTTT. This codes for CASRGRDRRSPLHF.

The chain has TRBV10-1 and TRBJ1-1; 7 positions agree with TRBD1. V dropped 6 bases and J dropped 3; count of bases not matched to a gene: 10. Germline V gene data show CDR1 as WNHNN and CDR2 as SYGVQD (reference sequence). CDR3 length: 15 residues. The CDR3, as DNA: TGCGCCAGCAGCAAGACAGGGTTTCGACACACTGAAGCTTTCTTT. This codes for CASSKTGFRHTEAFF.

This chain connects TRBV10-3 to TRBJ1-1; possibly TRBD1 for D (5 bases). The CDR3 loop spans 12 amino acids. The V and J ends lost 4 bases and 10 bases respectively, with 13 bases between them. CDR1 and CDR2 from the germline V gene are ENHRY and SYGVKD. In DNA, the CDR3 is TGTGCCATCAGTGCGGGGGTCGTAGGAGCTTTCTTT. Its translation is CAISAGVVGAFF.

V usage is TRBV4-1 and J usage is TRBJ1-1, with D perhaps matching TRBD1 (6 bases). V was cut by 7 bases and J by 4 bases, with 25 bases left in between. CDR1 and CDR2 (germline): MGHRA, YSYEKL. This CDR3 is 17 amino acids long. CDR3: CASNTRGGRWVSTEAFF. The DNA of the CDR3 is TGCGCCAGCAACACCCGCGGGGGGCGTTGGGTGTCCACTGAAGCTTTCTTT.

The chain uses TRBV6-1 and TRBJ1-6; 7 bases match TRBD1. There are 15 residues in the CDR3. The germline gives CDR1 MNHNS, CDR2 SASEGT. V was pared by 2 bases and J by 6 bases, with 4 bases of the junction left unmatched. The CDR3 reads CASSETQGFNSPLHF. As DNA, the CDR3 is TGTGCCAGCAGTGAAACACAGGGGTTTAATTCACCCCTCCACTTT.

This chain connects TRBV15 to TRBJ1-4; 7 bases line up with TRBD1. CDR1 and CDR2 (germline): LNHNV, YYDKDF (reference sequence). Losses at the gene ends were 0 bases for V and 8 bases for J; bases not matched to a gene: 6. The CDR3 consists of 15 residues. The CDR3 is CATSRDIGGAEKLFF. The DNA for the CDR3 is TGTGCCACCAGCAGAGATATAGGGGGCGCGGAAAAACTGTTTTTT.

This chain uses TRBV3-1 (or the pseudogene TRBV3-2) with TRBJ2-3; weak D call: TRBD1 (5 bases). The germline gives CDR1 LGHDT, CDR2 YNNKEL (reference sequence). The CDR3 consists of 17 residues. V lost 3 bases, J lost 2 bases, and 18 bases lay in between. The CDR3 protein is CASSQEIGARYTDTQYF. CDR3 nucleotide sequence: TGTGCCAGCAGCCAGGAAATAGGGGCCAGATACACAGATACGCAGTATTTT.

The rearrangement uses TRBV4-1 and TRBJ2-7, with TRBD1 matching over 9 bases. The germline V gene encodes CDR1 MGHRA and CDR2 YSYEKL. The CDR3 extends over 14 amino acids. The V and J ends lost 4 bases and 4 bases, in that order; junction bases with no gene match: 5. The CDR3 DNA reads as TGCGCCAGCAGCCCCGGACAGGGGATTTACGAGCAGTACTTC. As protein: CASSPGQGIYEQYF.

This clone was found once. The genes are TRBV6-1 and TRBJ1-5, with 9 bases lining up with TRBD1. V lost 0 bases and J lost 15; bases outside the gene matches: 9. The CDR3 sequence is 14 residues long. Per germline, CDR1 MNHNS and CDR2 SASEGT. The CDR3 loop reads CASSEAEGTTGGHF. CDR3 nucleotide sequence: TGTGCCAGCAGTGAAGCTGAAGGAACGACAGGGGGGCATTTT.

This sequence joins TRBV27 and TRBJ2-3; 9 positions agree with TRBD1. This CDR3 is built from 16 residues. V trimming: 7 bases; J trimming: 4 bases; junction bases outside the gene matches: 12. Germline CDR1 is MNHEY and CDR2 is SMNVEV (reference sequence). The CDR3, as DNA: TGTGCCAGCAAAAATGGGCCCGGGACAGGGTCAGATACGCAGTATTTT. Its translation: CASKNGPGTGSDTQYF.

This rearrangement joins TRBV19 to TRBJ2-1; TRBD2 matches 15 bases. The CDR3 contains 15 residues. Germline V gene sequence: CDR1 LNHDA, CDR2 SQIVND (reference sequence). Trimming took 5 bases from V and 8 from J; bases not matched to a gene: 4. CDR3 residues: CASSGLAGGFYEQFF. For the CDR3, the DNA is TGTGCCAGTAGTGGACTAGCGGGGGGGTTTTATGAGCAGTTCTTC.

J is TRBJ1-3 and V is TRBV2; D possibly corresponds to TRBD1 (5 bases). V shed 1 base and J shed 4 bases, with 14 bases lying between them. The CDR3 length is 16 residues. Germline V gives CDR1 SNHLY, CDR2 FYNNEI. CDR3 protein: CASSEDGHLVGNTIYF. The CDR3 DNA is TGTGCCAGCAGTGAAGACGGACACCTAGTAGGAAACACCATATATTTT.

This clone was seen a handful of times. The chain carries TRBV12-3 or TRBV12-4 and TRBJ1-2; D not certain. The V gene lost 4 bases and the J gene lost 4 bases, with 10 bases spanning the gap. This CDR3 contains 13 residues. The CDR3 DNA sequence: TGTGCCAGCAGTTCGGCAGGCGCCTATGGCTACACCTTC. Protein product: CASSSAGAYGYTF.

The chain joins TRBV2 to TRBJ1-5; 10 bases align to TRBD1. V lost 5 bases to trimming and J lost 4 bases; unmatched junction nucleotides: 8. CDR1 is SNHLY, CDR2 FYNNEI, per germline. The CDR3 runs 16 residues. CDR3 DNA sequence: TGTGCCAGCAGTATAAGGACAGGGGGTTCGAATCAGCCCCAGCATTTT. Translated, it gives CASSIRTGGSNQPQHF.